This T cell receptor (beta chain) derives from a study of cytomegalovirus exposure and HLA in healthy donors. Findings and limits, study-wide: There were a few CMV-associated chains whose specificity for CMV antigens was confirmed in vitro. The classifier, whose performance was assessed in both the original and validation cohorts, reportedly diagnosed cytomegalovirus status with high specificity and sensitivity.

For this clone: As yet, its antigen is unknown.

This CDR3 contains 14 residues. Germline CDR1 and CDR2: LNHDA and SQIVND (reference sequence). Trimming pared 10 bases from V and 3 bases from J, leaving 17 bases between. Donors were nominally healthy when sampled, though unrecorded immune exposures were likely. Both 60 Vbeta primers and 13 Jbeta primers went into the PCR. Authors' processing steps: There were about 88 million unique TCR beta chains by a later count, and some 10 million of them were shared. The repertoire was sequenced with immunoSEQ multiplex PCR; TCRdb's copy has only in-frame clones and lacks some. The V and J calls and the clone size are those of that table, but D and trimming were determined from the DNA. The data show about 140,000 clones, roughly 77% seen once.

The receptor was derived from a female donor in good health and CMV-seronegative. The chain couples TRBV19 to TRBJ2-3, with D possibly matching TRBD2 (5 bases). The sequencing input was PBMCs. DNA for the CDR3: TGTGCCACCACACGGGGTGGCGCAACAGATACGCAGTATTTT. This encodes CATTRGGATDTQYF.